One and the same sample provided the 12 T cell receptor beta chains below, sequenced in a study of blood T cell repertoires in COVID-19. The protocol was immunoSEQ multiplex PCR, while the TCRdb copy is restricted to in-frame clones and leaves out a portion. This sample has 63,000 or so clones, with approximately 82% found just once. Sequences were obtained from peripheral blood. These receptors came from a man aged 80 or over with active COVID-19.

The chain is built from TRBV5-1 and TRBJ2-1; 13 positions agree with TRBD2. The V and J ends lost 3 bases and 11 bases, in that order; junction bases with no gene match: 17. Germline-derived CDR1 and CDR2 are SGHRS and YFSETQ. The CDR3 is made up of 18 amino acids. In DNA form, the CDR3 reads TGCGCCAGCAGCTCTTCGACTAGCGGGGGGCCAAAATCAATGAAGCAGTTCTTC. Translated, it gives CASSSSTSGGPKSMKQFF.

Only a few counts were recorded for this clone. This rearrangement joins TRBV9 to TRBJ2-2; maybe TRBD1 (5 bases). Per germline, CDR1 SGDLS and CDR2 YYNGEE. The CDR3 contains 14 residues. The V end was cut by 2 bases, the J end by 5 bases, with 10 bases between. CDR3 coding DNA: TGTGCCAGCAGCGTCCTTAAGGGGACCGGGGAGCTGTTTTTT. As protein: CASSVLKGTGELFF.

The rearrangement joins TRBV24-1 to TRBJ2-2, with unresolved D. Per the germline V gene, CDR1 is KGHDR and CDR2 is SFDVKD. The germline V and J ends were trimmed by 6 bases and 1 base, with 5 bases remaining between them. CDR3 length equals 13 residues. For the CDR3, the DNA is TGTGCCACCAGTACAGAGAACACCGGGGAGCTGTTTTTT. Translating gives CATSTENTGELFF.

A single count supports this clone. The chain has TRBV27 and TRBJ1-2, with D hard to call. Germline V gives CDR1 MNHEY, CDR2 SMNVEV (reference sequence). Trimming shortened V by 3 bases and J by 4 bases, and 12 bases separated the two germline ends. CDR3 size: 14 residues. The CDR3: CASSFLDKAYGYTF. DNA of the CDR3: TGTGCCAGCAGTTTCCTCGACAAGGCCTATGGCTACACCTTC.

This clone occurred once. The chain combines TRBV5-4 with TRBJ2-7; D gene uncertain. Between the trimmed V and J ends, which lost 3 bases and 7 bases, there was a span of 8 bases. The CDR3 has 11 residues. Germline CDR1 SGHNT, CDR2 YYREEE (reference sequence). CDR3 in DNA: TGTGCCAGCAGCTCTCAGCGAGAGCAGTACTTC. Its protein is CASSSQREQYF.

The CDR3 region is CASRQGGAYPYEQYF. The CDR3 bases are TGTGCCAGCAGGCAAGGGGGCGCATATCCCTACGAGCAGTACTTC. J is TRBJ2-7 and V is TRBV5-4; TRBD1 matches at 7 bases. The CDR3 is 15 residues long. Germline V lookup: CDR1 SGHNT, CDR2 YYREEE (reference sequence). Trimming at V came to 5 bases and at J to 2 bases, leaving 10 bases not matched to a gene.

The chain couples TRBV7-2 to TRBJ2-2, with TRBD2 identical over 9 bases. Germline-derived CDR1 and CDR2 are SGHTA and FQGNSA. The CDR3 loop spans 15 amino acids. Germline trimming cut 5 bases from V and 6 bases from J; bases unmatched to any gene: 7. Here the CDR3 DNA reads TGTGCCAGCAGCGGACTAGCGAAGGGGGCCGGGGAGCTGTTTTTT. It encodes CASSGLAKGAGELFF. The whole variable domain, remainder taken from reference TRBV7-2 and TRBJ2-2, is GAGVSQSPSNKVTEKGKDVELRCDPISGHTALYWYRQSLGQGLEFLIYFQGNSAPDKSGLPSDRFSAERTGGSVSTLTIQRTQQEDSAVYLCASSGLAKGAGELFFGEGSRLTVL.

The chain joins TRBV5-1 to TRBJ1-5; D might be TRBD1 (5 bases). V dropped 4 bases and J dropped 4 bases, with 12 bases sitting between them. The CDR3 is made up of 14 amino acids. From germline, CDR1 is SGHRS and CDR2 YFSETQ. The CDR3 spells CASSPSGGNQPQHF. CDR3 nucleotide sequence: TGCGCCAGCAGCCCAAGCGGGGGTAATCAGCCCCAGCATTTT.

V is TRBV19 and J is TRBJ1-2; 12 bases map to TRBD1. The V gene end was trimmed by 4 bases and the J gene end by 7 bases; junction bases not matched to a gene: 7. From germline, CDR1 is LNHDA and CDR2 SQIVND (reference sequence). This CDR3 region has 15 residues. The CDR3 sequence: CASSTKGQGARGYTF. The CDR3, as DNA: TGTGCCAGTAGTACCAAGGGACAGGGGGCGCGTGGCTACACCTTC.

Worth noting for this clone: A far larger clone is a single base away, which makes a read error likely. This chain connects TRBV2 to TRBJ1-5; the match to TRBD1 covers 10 bases. From germline, CDR1 is SNHLY and CDR2 FYNNEI. Trimming cost V 6 bases and J 5 bases; bases outside gene matches: 4. The CDR3 is made up of 14 amino acids. The DNA for the CDR3 is TGTGCCAGCAGCCCGGGACAGGGGCATCAGCCCCAGCATTTT. Translating it yields CASSPGQGHQPQHF.

V and J are TRBV5-8 and TRBJ1-5, with 8 bases lining up with TRBD1. This CDR3 spans 14 amino acids. J lost 4 bases, V lost 1 base, and 1 base had no gene match. Germline V gene data show CDR1 as SGHTS and CDR2 as YDEGEE. The CDR3 is CASSLRTGNQPQHF. CDR3 DNA: TGTGCCAGCAGCTTGAGGACAGGGAATCAGCCCCAGCATTTT.

The rearrangement links TRBV7-2 to TRBJ1-1, with 8 bases matching TRBD1. After removal of 5 bases from V and 1 base from J, the junction contained 6 bases not matched to a gene. Germline V lookup: CDR1 SGHTA, CDR2 FQGNSA. This CDR3 has 15 amino acids. This CDR3 reads CASSPPGGANTEAFF. The DNA for the CDR3 is TGTGCCAGCAGCCCGCCAGGGGGCGCGAACACTGAAGCTTTCTTT.